These 29 T cell receptor beta chains were sequenced from one sample in a study of PD-1 blockade in classical Hodgkin lymphoma. Time point meaning: cycle 4 day 1 (C4D1), after more than five weeks of nivolumab. Exposure to brentuximab vedotin varied, and each patient had relapsed following autologous stem cell transplantation. Sequencing used immunoSEQ multiplex PCR; TCRdb keeps in-frame clones, though not all of them. Of about 19,000 clones in the sample, around three quarters are singletons; the top ten hold approximately 22%. The material sequenced was peripheral blood mononuclear cells (PBMCs), taken before the fourth cycle of nivolumab. The receptors derive from a human donor with classical Hodgkin lymphoma.

The chain joins TRBV7-2 to TRBJ2-6; D is undetermined. CDR3 size: 14 residues. V shed 5 bases and J shed 4 bases, with 9 bases lying between them. The germline CDR1 and CDR2 sequences are SGHTA and FQGNSA. The CDR3 loop is CASSRTLGANVLTF. The DNA for the CDR3 is TGTGCCAGCAGCCGAACTCTGGGGGCCAACGTCCTGACTTTC.

This chain joins TRBV6-6 and TRBJ2-2, with D uncertain. V lost 4 bases to trimming and J lost 5 bases, with 11 bases between them. This CDR3 is built from 14 residues. Germline CDR1 and CDR2: MNHNY and SVGAGI (reference sequence). The CDR3, as DNA: TGTGCCAGCAGTTGGGCAGACTTTACCGGGGAGCTGTTTTTT. Encoded protein: CASSWADFTGELFF.

The table lists this clone with a count of one. Different DNA sequences within this sample yield the same CDR3. V gene TRBV7-2 combines with J gene TRBJ1-5; D perhaps matches TRBD1 (6 bases). The V gene's germline CDR1 is SGHTA and CDR2 FQGNSA. CDR3 size: 15 residues. Trimming took off 6 bases at V and 0 bases at J, with 12 bases between the two ends. CDR3 sequence: CASSKDSYSNQPQHF. DNA for the CDR3: TGTGCCAGCAGTAAGGACAGTTATAGCAATCAGCCCCAGCATTTT.

The CDR3 DNA follows: TGCGCCAGCAAAGGGACAGGGACCTACGAGCAGTACTTC. The encoded protein is CASKGTGTYEQYF. The gene calls are TRBV5-1 and TRBJ2-7, with 9 bases aligning to TRBD1. The V gene's germline CDR1 is SGHRS and CDR2 YFSETQ. J gave up 2 bases and V 6 bases, and 3 bases lay outside the gene matches. There are 13 residues in the CDR3.

V is TRBV6-5 and J is TRBJ2-1; D not resolved. The CDR3 covers 15 residues. Trimming removed 2 bases from V and 3 bases from J, with 11 bases in between. Germline V lookup: CDR1 MNHEY, CDR2 SVGAGI. Written as DNA, the CDR3 is TGTGCCAGCAGTTACGACCCTCCCAACTACAATGAGCAGTTCTTC. It is translated as CASSYDPPNYNEQFF.

The V and J genes are TRBV30 and TRBJ1-1; D not certain. Germline CDR1 is GTSNPN and CDR2 is SVGIG (reference sequence). V was trimmed by 0 bases and J by 4 bases, leaving 12 bases between them. The CDR3 totals 14 residues. The CDR3 protein is CAWSVFGSVTEAFF. CDR3 coding DNA: TGTGCCTGGAGTGTTTTCGGCAGCGTCACTGAAGCTTTCTTT.

The chain employs TRBV6-5 and TRBJ2-3; D is unresolved. V was cut by 10 bases and J by 6 bases, with 14 bases left in between. Germline V CDR1 and CDR2: MNHEY, SVGAGI. The CDR3 runs 12 residues. Here the CDR3 DNA reads TGTGCCACCCAGTCAGGTGGGGATACGCAGTATTTT. Its protein product is CATQSGGDTQYF.

This clone was detected a few times. This chain joins TRBV19 and TRBJ1-1; D gene uncertain. Germline V gene lookup returns CDR1 LNHDA and CDR2 SQIVND (reference sequence). Between the trimmed V and J ends, which lost 5 bases and 0 bases, there was a span of 7 bases. This CDR3 contains 13 residues. The CDR3 DNA reads TGTGCCAGTAGTTTCATCATGAACACTGAAGCTTTCTTT. It specifies CASSFIMNTEAFF.

The chain couples TRBV25-1 to TRBJ1-6; TRBD1 agrees at 7 bases. The V gene's germline CDR1 is MGHDK and CDR2 SYGVNS. The ends lost 3 bases at V and 0 bases at J; junction bases unmatched: 2. The CDR3 is 16 amino acids. CDR3 DNA: TGTGCCAGCAGTGACGCAGGGGGCTCCTATAATTCACCCCTCCACTTT. Protein: CASSDAGGSYNSPLHF.

This clone was detected only a few times. The chain combines TRBV7-9 with TRBJ2-2; D unclear. The V gene's germline CDR1 is SEHNR and CDR2 FQNEAQ (reference sequence). This CDR3 is built from 13 residues. The V end lost 5 bases, the J end lost 4 bases, and 8 bases lay between the germline ends. CDR3 region: CASSPATTGELFF. In DNA, the CDR3 is TGTGCCAGCAGCCCAGCCACCACCGGGGAGCTGTTTTTT.

This clone was found once. V gene TRBV11-2 combines with J gene TRBJ1-2; 10 bases match TRBD1. The V gene end was trimmed by 4 bases and the J gene end by 7 bases; junction bases not matched to a gene: 6. The CDR3 sequence is 14 residues long. The germline V gene encodes CDR1 SGHAT and CDR2 FQNNGV. This CDR3 is CASSWDRGDSGYTF. DNA of the CDR3: TGTGCCAGCAGCTGGGACAGGGGAGATTCTGGCTACACCTTC. Full variable domain (missing parts from reference TRBV11-2 and TRBJ1-2): EAGVAQSPRYKIIEKRQSVAFWCNPISGHATLYWYQQILGQGPKLLIQFQNNGVVDDSQLPKDRFSAERLKGVDSTLKIQPAKLEDSAVYLCASSWDRGDSGYTFGSGTRLTVV.

This chain's CDR3 is CASSLDADTREAFF. In nucleotides, the CDR3 is TGTGCCAGCAGTTTAGACGCGGATACGCGGGAAGCTTTCTTT. This chain joins TRBV28 and TRBJ1-1; D remains ambiguous. Germline CDR1 MDHEN, CDR2 SYDVKM. Between the trimmed V and J ends, which lost 2 bases and 8 bases, there was a span of 15 bases. The CDR3 runs 14 residues. Full variable domain (remainder filled in from reference TRBV28 and TRBJ1-1): DVKVTQSSRYLVKRTGEKVFLECVQDMDHENMFWYRQDPGLGLRLIYFSYDVKMKEKGDIPEGYSVSREKKERFSLILESASTNQTSMYLCASSLDADTREAFFGQGTRLTVV.

A single count supports this clone. The chain is built from TRBV28 and TRBJ2-7; 7 positions match TRBD2. Losses at the gene ends were 5 bases for V and 4 bases for J; bases not matched to a gene: 17. This CDR3 has 17 residues. CDR1 is MDHEN, CDR2 SYDVKM, per germline. The DNA for the CDR3 is TGTGCCAGCAGTACCTCCGGGACCGGGGGGACCAAATACGAGCAGTACTTC. It translates to CASSTSGTGGTKYEQYF.

V usage is TRBV28 and J usage is TRBJ2-1; TRBD2 matches 12 bases. The CDR3 has 20 residues. CDR1 and CDR2 from the germline V gene are MDHEN and SYDVKM. Trimming at V came to 4 bases and at J to 3 bases, leaving 16 bases not matched to a gene. The CDR3: CASSSNTGLAGGYRYNEQFF. DNA of the CDR3: TGTGCCAGCAGTTCTAATACGGGACTAGCGGGCGGTTATCGCTACAATGAGCAGTTCTTC.

The chain joins TRBV5-1 to TRBJ1-3; tentative D call: TRBD1 (5 bases). CDR3 length equals 17 residues. With 4 bases removed from V and 1 base from J, the gap between germline ends came to 18 bases. Germline CDR1 is SGHRS and CDR2 is YFSETQ. The CDR3 spells CASSPGGAPRSGNTIYF. The CDR3, as DNA: TGCGCCAGCAGCCCTGGTGGGGCCCCGCGGTCTGGAAACACCATATATTTT.

This chain uses TRBV15 with TRBJ1-2, with D hard to call. In germline, CDR1 is LNHNV, CDR2 YYDKDF (reference sequence). CDR3 size: 17 residues. Between the trimmed V and J ends, which lost 4 bases and 4 bases, there was a span of 22 bases. CDR3 sequence: CATSKTRRCGKTYGYTF. The CDR3 DNA sequence: TGTGCCACCAGCAAAACGAGACGGTGTGGAAAGACCTATGGCTACACCTTC.

The chain recombines TRBV7-8 with TRBJ2-7; D remains ambiguous. This CDR3 comprises 12 residues. Germline CDR1 SGHVS, CDR2 FQNEAQ. Trimming removed 6 bases from V and 3 bases from J, with 9 bases in between. The DNA for the CDR3 is TGTGCCAGCAGTATGGACCGCTACGAGCAGTACTTC. As protein: CASSMDRYEQYF.

The rearrangement links TRBV4-3 to TRBJ2-1; TRBD2 matches 13 bases. Trimming at V came to 2 bases and at J to 8 bases, leaving 3 bases not matched to a gene. Germline V gives CDR1 LGHNA, CDR2 YSLEER. This CDR3 has 15 amino acids. CDR3 residues: CASSQFGLAGDEQFF. In DNA form, the CDR3 reads TGCGCCAGCAGCCAATTTGGACTAGCGGGAGATGAGCAGTTCTTC.

A remark on this clone: This could be a read error, since a much larger clone is one nucleotide away. The chain has TRBV7-3 and TRBJ1-2, with 11 bases lining up with TRBD1. V lost 5 bases to trimming and J lost 2 bases; unmatched junction nucleotides: 1. This CDR3 has 14 amino acids. Germline V gene sequence: CDR1 SGHTA, CDR2 FQGTGA. CDR3 in amino acids: CASSRTGGNYGYTF. DNA of the CDR3: TGTGCCAGCAGCCGGACAGGGGGCAACTATGGCTACACCTTC.

V gene TRBV9 combines with J gene TRBJ2-3, with D maybe TRBD2 (6 bases). The germline V and J ends were trimmed by 0 bases and 1 base, with 12 bases remaining between them. Germline assignment: CDR1 SGDLS and CDR2 YYNGEE. The CDR3 sequence is 16 residues long. The CDR3 loop reads CASSVEVTRGTDTQYF. CDR3 DNA: TGTGCCAGCAGCGTAGAGGTGACTAGAGGCACAGATACGCAGTATTTT.

About this clone itself: Within the sample, other DNA sequences also encode this same CDR3. The CDR3 here is CASSLAGVSNQPQHF. The CDR3 DNA is TGTGCCAGCAGCTTAGCTGGGGTGAGCAATCAGCCCCAGCATTTT. J is TRBJ1-5 and V is TRBV7-2, with unresolved D. The germline V gene encodes CDR1 SGHTA and CDR2 FQGNSA. The V end was cut by 0 bases, the J end by 1 base, with 7 bases between. The CDR3 is 15 residues long.

The CDR3 spells CASSPRDEQFF. DNA of the CDR3: TGTGCCAGCAGTCCGCGCGATGAGCAGTTCTTC. The chain joins TRBV28 to TRBJ2-1; no definite D call. The CDR3 extends over 11 amino acids. V dropped 5 bases and J dropped 8 bases, with 7 bases sitting between them. CDR1 MDHEN and CDR2 SYDVKM come from the germline V gene.

The CDR3 is CASRGVASAKPGTYNEQFF. For the CDR3, the DNA is TGTGCCAGCAGAGGAGTCGCTAGCGCTAAACCCGGAACCTACAATGAGCAGTTCTTC. The chain combines TRBV13 with TRBJ2-1, with TRBD2 as a possible D gene (6 bases). Trimming cost V 6 bases and J 2 bases, with 26 bases left between them. Germline CDR1 reads PRHDT; CDR2 reads FYEKMQ (reference sequence). The CDR3 totals 19 residues.

The chain joins TRBV2 to TRBJ1-2; TRBD1 might be the D (5 bases). The V end was cut by 4 bases, the J end by 4 bases, with 13 bases between. Germline V gene sequence: CDR1 SNHLY, CDR2 FYNNEI. The length of the CDR3 is 14 residues. CDR3 bases: TGTGCCAGCAGTGTTGGGGGGTTGGTCTATGGCTACACCTTC. This encodes CASSVGGLVYGYTF. Using reference TRBV2 and TRBJ1-2 for the parts outside the CDR3, the full variable domain is EPEVTQTPSHQVTQMGQEVILRCVPISNHLYFYWYRQILGQKVEFLVSFYNNEISEKSEIFDDQFSVERPDGSNFTLKIRSTKLEDSAMYFCASSVGGLVYGYTFGSGTRLTVV.

This chain joins TRBV2 and TRBJ1-4; D remains unclear. The CDR3 runs to 14 residues. Per the germline V gene, CDR1 is SNHLY and CDR2 is FYNNEI. Trimming pared 8 bases from V and 3 bases from J, leaving 13 bases between. CDR3 nucleotide sequence: TGTGCCAGCCTCGAACCCGATTCTAATGAAAAACTGTTTTTT. The encoded protein is CASLEPDSNEKLFF.

The J gene is TRBJ2-7, the V gene TRBV7-2; D call uncertain. Germline V gives CDR1 SGHTA, CDR2 FQGNSA. The germline V and J ends were trimmed by 5 bases and 13 bases, with 24 bases remaining between them. This CDR3 comprises 14 residues. This CDR3 is CASSLGWTQPKRYF. The DNA for the CDR3 is TGTGCCAGCAGCCTCGGGTGGACCCAGCCGAAACGATACTTC.

CDR3 coding DNA: TGTGCCAGCTCAAAGGACAATTTTAGCAATCAGCCCCAGCATTTT. Amino acids: CASSKDNFSNQPQHF. V usage is TRBV18 and J usage is TRBJ1-5; a possible D gene is TRBD1 (5 bases). This CDR3 contains 15 residues. With 5 bases removed from V and 0 bases from J, the gap between germline ends came to 11 bases. Germline values: CDR1 KGHSH, CDR2 LQKENI.

This clone was seen once. This chain uses TRBV5-6 with TRBJ1-5; TRBD1 might be the D (6 bases). Per the germline V gene, CDR1 is SGHDT and CDR2 is YYEEEE. Trimming took off 4 bases at V and 7 bases at J, with 12 bases between the two ends. The length of the CDR3 is 13 residues. The CDR3 loop is CASSRNRDQPQHF. DNA of the CDR3: TGTGCCAGCAGCAGAAACAGGGACCAGCCCCAGCATTTT.

This clone was detected only once. V usage is TRBV2 and J usage is TRBJ1-6; the match to TRBD1 covers 8 bases. Germline CDR1 and CDR2: SNHLY and FYNNEI. Trimming removed 11 bases from V and 10 bases from J; junction bases left unmatched: 10. The CDR3 extends over 13 amino acids. The CDR3 sequence: CAGQGATRSPLHF. In DNA, the CDR3 is TGTGCCGGCCAGGGGGCGACCAGATCACCCCTCCACTTT.